This TCR beta chain originates from a study of human T cells and chemical hapten exposure. About the study: Chiefly female patients presented with alopecia areata, totalis or universalis.

General observations from the study: Compared with pre-sensitization or healthy control sets, expanded TCRs clustered more. No shift was seen in TCRs above 1 in 1000 frequency with DPC sensitization.

Described time point: patch test 3, about 24 weeks after DPC sensitization. Treatment defined: therapeutic diphenylcyclopropenone sensitization with weekly scalp DPC. V lost 6 bases to trimming and J lost 0 bases, with 12 bases between them. CDR3 length equals 16 residues. Per germline, CDR1 MNHEY and CDR2 SVGEGT. Separate cDNA molecules received unique molecular identifiers, which the library attached to them. TCRdb re-derived calls from the RACE reads in MiXCR, one entry per CDR3 protein. The sample holds approximately 71,000 distinct CDR3 sequences; around 10% are singletons and the top ten take approximately 1.4%. In its sample, this clonotype was seen a few times. As yet, its antigen is unknown.

The chain is built from TRBV6-2 or TRBV6-3 and TRBJ2-6; D is uncertain. The sequence came from a woman between 45 and 65 years old with alopecia areata. Some clones in this sample may be carry-over from other donors' samples. The sequences come from whole blood, collected in connection with sensitization to the hapten diphenylcyclopropenone (DPC). DNA for the CDR3: TGTGCCAGCAGCTTTCCACCCTCCTCTGGGGCCAACGTCCTGACTTTC. It is translated as CASSFPPSSGANVLTF.